Below, 26 T cell receptor beta chains from the same sample are listed, as sequenced in a study of blood T cell repertoires in COVID-19. The protocol was immunoSEQ multiplex PCR, while the TCRdb copy is restricted to in-frame clones and leaves out a portion. The data show hundreds of thousands of clones, with around 89% seen just once and roughly 8.6% held by the top ten. The specimen was PBMCs or T cells enriched from blood (not recorded which). The source is a man in his forties who had recovered from COVID-19.

The chain joins TRBV6-2 or TRBV6-3 to TRBJ2-1, with 9 bases matching TRBD2. The CDR3 runs 18 residues. The germline V gene encodes CDR1 MNHEY and CDR2 SVGEGT. V dropped 2 bases and J dropped 3; count of bases not matched to a gene: 11. The CDR3 reads CASSYGDLRLAVYNEQFF. As DNA, the CDR3 is TGTGCCAGCAGTTACGGCGATCTCAGACTAGCGGTCTACAATGAGCAGTTCTTC.

The rearrangement joins TRBV7-2 to TRBJ1-1; D not certain. The CDR3 runs to 14 residues. Germline CDR1 and CDR2: SGHTA and FQGNSA. V shed 4 bases and J shed 5 bases, with 14 bases lying between them. The CDR3 DNA reads as TGTGCCAGCAGCTCAGACATGAGGAGGACTGAAGCTTTCTTT. This gives the protein CASSSDMRRTEAFF.

This clone has just one count. The rearrangement uses TRBV11-3 and TRBJ2-5; TRBD2 aligns across 8 bases. The CDR3 has 15 residues. The germline CDR1 and CDR2 sequences are SGHNT and YENEEA. J was trimmed by 1 base and V by 5 bases; bases with no gene match: 6. CDR3 loop: CASSLALAGQETQYF. In nucleotides, the CDR3 is TGTGCCAGCAGCCTAGCCCTAGCGGGCCAAGAGACCCAGTACTTC.

The rearrangement joins TRBV6-6 to TRBJ1-2; 10 nucleotides agree with TRBD1. V was clipped by 5 bases and J by 8 bases; unmatched bases: 8. This CDR3 has 14 amino acids. Per germline, CDR1 MNHNY and CDR2 SVGAGI (reference sequence). The CDR3 reads CASSRDRGYDGYTF. The CDR3 DNA is TGTGCCAGCAGTCGGGACAGGGGTTATGACGGCTACACCTTC.

The chain is built from TRBV11-1 and TRBJ1-1; D remains ambiguous. This CDR3 is 13 amino acids long. Looked up from germline, CDR1 is SGHAT and CDR2 is FQDESV (reference sequence). V was clipped by 3 bases and J by 0 bases, with 5 bases between them. CDR3 in DNA: TGTGCCAGCAGCTTGGAGATGAACACTGAAGCTTTCTTT. Protein: CASSLEMNTEAFF.

The chain has TRBV14 and TRBJ1-3; D gene uncertain. V lost 0 bases and J lost 4, with 13 bases in between. The CDR3 runs to 16 residues. CDR1 and CDR2 (germline): SGHDN, FVKESK. CDR3 amino acids: CASSQDAAYRGNTIYF. The CDR3, as DNA: TGTGCCAGCAGCCAAGATGCGGCTTATCGCGGAAACACCATATATTTT.

V and J are TRBV3-1 (or the pseudogene TRBV3-2) and TRBJ1-3; D not certain. CDR1 is LGHDT and CDR2 is YNNKEL in the germline V gene (reference sequence). The CDR3 spans 15 residues. V shed 0 bases and J shed 1 base, with 7 bases lying between them. CDR3 in amino acids: CASSQDAVSGNTIYF. For the CDR3, the DNA is TGTGCCAGCAGCCAAGATGCGGTTTCTGGAAACACCATATATTTT.

CDR3 amino acids: CASSQGGVGNTYGYTF. The CDR3 DNA sequence: TGTGCCAGCAGCCAAGGGGGGGTAGGGAACACCTATGGCTACACCTTC. The chain recombines TRBV3-1 (or the pseudogene TRBV3-2) with TRBJ1-2; D is possibly TRBD1 (5 bases). Germline V lookup: CDR1 LGHDT, CDR2 YNNKEL (reference sequence). The ends were cut back, 1 base at V and 4 bases at J, with 16 bases in the middle. CDR3 length: 16 amino acids.

The V call is TRBV7-3, the J call TRBJ2-1; 7 bases map to TRBD2. The germline gives CDR1 SGHTA, CDR2 FQGTGA. The junction had 5 bases not matched to a gene; V was cut back by 5 bases and J by 4 bases. This CDR3 is built from 14 residues. The CDR3 sequence is CASSDSGSYNEQFF. As DNA, the CDR3 is TGTGCCAGCAGCGATAGCGGGTCTTACAATGAGCAGTTCTTC.

This chain uses TRBV28 with TRBJ1-5, with 7 nucleotides matching TRBD1. With 7 bases clipped from V and 2 bases from J, the junction kept 8 bases outside the gene matches. Germline V gene lookup returns CDR1 MDHEN and CDR2 SYDVKM. The CDR3 consists of 15 residues. Written as DNA, the CDR3 is TGTGCCAGCACGCACAGGGGTTTCGGCAATCAGCCCCAGCATTTT. Translation: CASTHRGFGNQPQHF. The variable domain in full, with the rest retrieved from reference TRBV28 and TRBJ1-5, is DVKVTQSSRYLVKRTGEKVFLECVQDMDHENMFWYRQDPGLGLRLIYFSYDVKMKEKGDIPEGYSVSREKKERFSLILESASTNQTSMYLCASTHRGFGNQPQHFGDGTRLSIL.

The gene calls are TRBV7-2 and TRBJ1-2; 9 bases are shared with TRBD1. The CDR3 spans 16 residues. Germline CDR1 reads SGHTA; CDR2 reads FQGNSA. V lost 5 bases, J lost 7 bases, and 14 bases stayed unmatched. CDR3 amino acids: CASSRDRDPTMGGYTF. CDR3 coding DNA: TGTGCCAGCAGCCGGGACAGGGACCCCACTATGGGTGGCTACACCTTC.

The V call is TRBV25-1, the J call TRBJ1-5, with D uncertain. The CDR3 loop spans 14 amino acids. V was trimmed by 0 bases and J by 5 bases, leaving 8 bases between them. Germline V gives CDR1 MGHDK, CDR2 SYGVNS. This chain's CDR3 is CASSEYTRDQPQHF. Written as DNA, the CDR3 is TGTGCCAGCAGTGAATATACGAGGGATCAGCCCCAGCATTTT. The variable domain in full, with the rest retrieved from reference TRBV25-1 and TRBJ1-5, is EADIYQTPRYLVIGTGKKITLECSQTMGHDKMYWYQQDPGMELHLIHYSYGVNSTEKGDLSSESTVSRIRTEHFPLTLESARPSHTSQYLCASSEYTRDQPQHFGDGTRLSIL.

This sequence joins TRBV7-2 and TRBJ2-2; possibly TRBD2 for D (5 bases). CDR3 length: 14 residues. Between the trimmed V and J ends, which lost 5 bases and 6 bases, there was a span of 13 bases. Germline values: CDR1 SGHTA, CDR2 FQGNSA. The CDR3 nucleotides are TGTGCCAGCAGCAGACTACTAGGAGCCGGGGAGCTGTTTTTT. This translates into CASSRLLGAGELFF. Combining the CDR3 with reference TRBV7-2 and TRBJ2-2 gives the whole variable domain GAGVSQSPSNKVTEKGKDVELRCDPISGHTALYWYRQSLGQGLEFLIYFQGNSAPDKSGLPSDRFSAERTGGSVSTLTIQRTQQEDSAVYLCASSRLLGAGELFFGEGSRLTVL.

V gene TRBV6-5 combines with J gene TRBJ2-1, with TRBD1 as a possible D gene (5 bases). The length of the CDR3 is 14 residues. Deletions cut 4 bases from V and 6 bases from J, with 13 bases between. The germline V gene encodes CDR1 MNHEY and CDR2 SVGAGI. As DNA, the CDR3 is TGTGCCAGCAGTTCAGGGTCCTACGGCAATGAGCAGTTCTTC. Translated: CASSSGSYGNEQFF.

This clone was seen only once. The chain has TRBV7-2 and TRBJ2-2, with 11 bases lining up with TRBD2. Per the germline V gene, CDR1 is SGHTA and CDR2 is FQGNSA. The CDR3 extends over 17 amino acids. The V segment lost 5 bases and the J segment 4 bases; nucleotides outside the gene matches: 9. The CDR3 nucleotides are TGTGCCAGCAGCCCCCAAGGGCTAGCGGGGGGCACCGGGGAGCTGTTTTTT. This translates into CASSPQGLAGGTGELFF.

The CDR3 DNA sequence: TGTGCCAGCAGCCAAGCCCGACAGGGGCCTAGCTCCTACGAGCAGTACTTC. Translated, it gives CASSQARQGPSSYEQYF. The genes are TRBV4-2 and TRBJ2-7; 8 positions agree with TRBD1. The V gene's germline CDR1 is LGHNA and CDR2 YNFKEQ. The CDR3 loop spans 17 amino acids. V lost 1 base to trimming and J lost 0 bases; unmatched junction nucleotides: 8.

This sequence joins TRBV5-8 and TRBJ2-7, with a possible D match to TRBD1 (5 bases). V gave up 1 base and J gave up 0 bases, with 8 bases separating them. Looked up from germline, CDR1 is SGHTS and CDR2 is YDEGEE. CDR3 length equals 14 residues. For the CDR3, the DNA is TGTGCCAGCAGCTTGTTCCAGGGCTCCTACGAGCAGTACTTC. Translation: CASSLFQGSYEQYF.

Comments on this clone: Distinct nucleotide sequences in the sample also encode this CDR3. The CDR3 DNA follows: TGTGCCAGCAGTTTAGGGGGAGTCTACGAGCAGTACTTC. Protein product: CASSLGGVYEQYF. The chain couples TRBV12-3 or TRBV12-4 to TRBJ2-7, with TRBD2 as a possible D gene (5 bases). The CDR3 length is 13 residues. The V gene lost 1 base and the J gene lost 3 bases, with 7 bases spanning the gap.

The chain is built from TRBV29-1 and TRBJ2-6; 7 positions match TRBD1. This CDR3 has 15 amino acids. With V trimmed by 5 bases and J by 4 bases, 8 bases remained unmatched. Germline loops: CDR1 SQVTM, CDR2 ANQGSEA. Here the CDR3 reads CSVPTGASGANVLTF. CDR3 nucleotide sequence: TGCAGCGTTCCAACAGGGGCCTCAGGGGCCAACGTCCTGACTTTC. Drawing the rest from reference TRBV29-1 and TRBJ2-6, the complete variable domain is SAVISQKPSRDICQRGTSLTIQCQVDSQVTMMFWYRQQPGQSLTLIATANQGSEATYESGFVIDKFPISRPNLTFSTLTVSNMSPEDSSIYLCSVPTGASGANVLTFGAGSRLTVL.

The V call is TRBV28, the J call TRBJ2-2; 12 bases are a match to TRBD2. CDR1 and CDR2 from the germline V gene are MDHEN and SYDVKM. V gave up 3 bases and J gave up 3 bases; unmatched junction bases: 11. This CDR3 has 19 residues. In nucleotides, the CDR3 is TGTGCCAGCAGTTTCCTAGCGGGAGGGCTGACGGCTCACACCGGGGAGCTGTTTTTT. Translated, it gives CASSFLAGGLTAHTGELFF.

The V and J genes are TRBV12-3 or TRBV12-4 and TRBJ1-1, with D unresolved. The CDR3 loop spans 11 amino acids. The V gene lost 3 bases and the J gene lost 6 bases, with 5 bases spanning the gap. The CDR3: CASSLQSEAFF. Written as DNA, the CDR3 is TGTGCCAGCAGTTTGCAGTCTGAAGCTTTCTTT.

This chain joins TRBV7-9 and TRBJ1-5, with D perhaps TRBD1 (6 bases). CDR3 length: 15 amino acids. Germline V gene sequence: CDR1 SEHNR, CDR2 FQNEAQ (reference sequence). V lost 5 bases and J 3 bases, leaving 14 bases between the germline ends. The CDR3 DNA reads as TGTGCCAGCAGCCTTGACAGGATGCCCAATCAGCCCCAGCATTTT. Its protein product is CASSLDRMPNQPQHF.

The genes are TRBV9 and TRBJ1-2; TRBD1 is a possible D gene (5 bases). The CDR3 has 13 amino acids. Germline V gene data show CDR1 as SGDLS and CDR2 as YYNGEE. The ends were cut back, 2 bases at V and 3 bases at J, with 8 bases in the middle. CDR3 residues: CASSVRVDYGYTF. The DNA for the CDR3 is TGTGCCAGCAGCGTCAGGGTGGACTATGGCTACACCTTC.

J is TRBJ1-2 and V is TRBV5-6; D unresolved. Germline V gene lookup returns CDR1 SGHDT and CDR2 YYEEEE. The CDR3 consists of 15 residues. V was shortened by 0 bases and J by 5 bases, with 14 bases between the two germline ends. CDR3 bases: TGTGCCAGCAGCTTGGCGCGGGAATGGGTATATGGCTACACCTTC. It is translated as CASSLAREWVYGYTF.

V usage is TRBV12-3 or TRBV12-4 and J usage is TRBJ1-5, with D possibly being TRBD1 (5 bases). Trimming removed 6 bases from V and 5 bases from J, with 11 bases in between. The CDR3 loop spans 13 amino acids. The CDR3 nucleotides read TGTGCCAGCAGAGGTAGGGGCGATCAGCCCCAGCATTTT. This codes for CASRGRGDQPQHF.

Here the CDR3 DNA reads TGTGCCAGCAGCCCAGGACAGGGGTGGACAGCTTTCTTT. Residues: CASSPGQGWTAFF. The gene calls are TRBV3-1 (or the pseudogene TRBV3-2) and TRBJ1-1; 9 bases align to TRBD1. CDR3 length: 13 residues. After removal of 4 bases from V and 10 bases from J, the junction contained 7 bases not matched to a gene. In germline, CDR1 is LGHDT, CDR2 YNNKEL (reference sequence).